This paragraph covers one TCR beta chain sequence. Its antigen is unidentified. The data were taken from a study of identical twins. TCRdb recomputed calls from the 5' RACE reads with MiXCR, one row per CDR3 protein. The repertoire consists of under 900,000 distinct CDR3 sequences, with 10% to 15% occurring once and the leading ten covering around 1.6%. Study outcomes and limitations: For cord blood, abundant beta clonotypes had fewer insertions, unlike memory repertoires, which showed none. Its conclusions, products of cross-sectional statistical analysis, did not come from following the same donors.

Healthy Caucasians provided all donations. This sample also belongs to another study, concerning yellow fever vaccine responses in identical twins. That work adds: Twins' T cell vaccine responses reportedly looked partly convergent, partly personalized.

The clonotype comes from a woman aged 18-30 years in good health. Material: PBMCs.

The CDR3 sequence: CASSLVLGIYNEQFF. DNA of the CDR3: TGCGCCAGCAGCTTGGTATTAGGGATCTACAATGAGCAGTTCTTC. The rearrangement joins TRBV5-1 to TRBJ2-1; D ambiguous. The CDR3 is made up of 15 amino acids. The V gene lost 0 bases and the J gene lost 3 bases, with 10 bases spanning the gap. Germline CDR1 reads SGHRS; CDR2 reads YFSETQ.